Following are 18 T cell receptor beta chains from one sample sequenced in a study of Ad26.COV2.S vaccination and SARS-CoV-2 variants. The repertoire was sequenced with immunoSEQ multiplex PCR; TCRdb's copy has only in-frame clones and lacks some. The sample has 350,000 to 500,000 clones; 75% to 90% are singletons. Treatment meaning: about 20 received Ad26.COV2.S at low or high dose, single or two shots; about five received placebo; per-sample allocation not given. All samples were drawn on day 63, counting from the first vaccine or placebo injection. This specimen was peripheral blood, taken in a trial of Ad26.COV2.S vaccine versus placebo. The receptors stem from a person between 18 and 65 years old who received the Ad26.COV2.S COVID-19 vaccine or a placebo.

This clone was counted a single time. The chain employs TRBV18 and TRBJ1-3; a weak D match, TRBD1 (6 bases). Germline V gene sequence: CDR1 KGHSH, CDR2 LQKENI. Trimming shortened V by 0 bases and J by 0 bases, and 12 bases separated the two germline ends. The CDR3 extends over 17 amino acids. The CDR3 coding sequence is TGTGCCAGCTCACCACCACCGGGACACCACTCTGGAAACACCATATATTTT. As protein: CASSPPPGHHSGNTIYF.

This sequence joins TRBV5-4 and TRBJ2-2; TRBD1 or TRBD2 may be the D gene (6 bases each). V was cut by 3 bases and J by 4 bases, with 13 bases left in between. Germline loops: CDR1 SGHNT, CDR2 YYREEE (reference sequence). CDR3 length: 15 amino acids. CDR3 region: CASSSDGGGTGELFF. The CDR3 nucleotides read TGTGCCAGCAGCTCGGACGGGGGCGGCACCGGGGAGCTGTTTTTT.

V is TRBV4-1 and J is TRBJ1-2; 7 bases are a match to TRBD1. CDR1 and CDR2 from the germline V gene are MGHRA and YSYEKL. The J segment lost 4 bases and the V segment lost 4 bases, leaving 9 bases of the junction unmatched. The CDR3 is 15 amino acids. CDR3 in DNA: TGCGCCAGCAGCCCGACAGGGAGGTTTGGCTATGGCTACACCTTC. Encoded protein: CASSPTGRFGYGYTF.

This clone was observed a single time. CDR3 residues: CASGGRSTDTQYF. CDR3 nucleotides: TGTGCCAGCGGGGGACGCAGCACAGATACGCAGTATTTT. The chain carries TRBV7-2 and TRBJ2-3; D may match TRBD1 or TRBD2 (5 bases each). The CDR3 runs 13 residues. The V end lost 8 bases, the J end lost 0 bases, and 9 bases lay between the germline ends. Germline V gene data show CDR1 as SGHTA and CDR2 as FQGNSA.

The J gene is TRBJ1-1, the V gene TRBV6-1, with no clear D. This CDR3 region has 15 residues. The V gene lost 3 bases and the J gene lost 2 bases, with 13 bases spanning the gap. Germline lookup yields CDR1 MNHNS and CDR2 SASEGT. CDR3 nucleotide sequence: TGTGCCAGCAGTGAGTCCAGATTCAGCAACACTGAAGCTTTCTTT. Translation gives CASSESRFSNTEAFF.

The V call is TRBV30, the J call TRBJ1-1; the D is unclear. Trimming removed 1 base from V and 10 bases from J, with 10 bases in between. Germline CDR1 is GTSNPN and CDR2 is SVGIG (reference sequence). The CDR3 runs to 11 residues. In DNA form, the CDR3 reads TGTGCCTGGAGTGAAACCCGGGGAGCTTTCTTT. Protein: CAWSETRGAFF.

The V and J genes are TRBV30 and TRBJ1-3; no reliable D call. CDR3 length: 13 amino acids. Per the germline V gene, CDR1 is GTSNPN and CDR2 is SVGIG (reference sequence). V lost 2 bases, J lost 4 bases, and 9 bases lay in between. The CDR3 coding sequence is TGTGCCTGGAGTTACTCTTCGGGAAACACCATATATTTT. As protein: CAWSYSSGNTIYF.

The rearrangement uses TRBV19 and TRBJ1-1; D might be TRBD1 (6 bases). Germline V lookup: CDR1 LNHDA, CDR2 SQIVND (reference sequence). Trimming shortened V by 5 bases and J by 0 bases, and 7 bases separated the two germline ends. This CDR3 is built from 13 residues. CDR3 sequence: CASSGQMNTEAFF. The CDR3 DNA reads as TGTGCCAGTAGTGGACAGATGAACACTGAAGCTTTCTTT.

The chain carries TRBV5-1 and TRBJ2-4; 13 positions agree with TRBD2. Germline CDR1 and CDR2: SGHRS and YFSETQ. Trimming cost V 4 bases and J 0 bases; bases outside gene matches: 7. The CDR3 contains 18 residues. The CDR3: CASSIGTSGALAKNIQYF. In nucleotides, the CDR3 is TGCGCCAGCAGCATAGGGACTAGCGGGGCCCTAGCCAAAAACATTCAGTACTTC.

V is TRBV9 and J is TRBJ1-4; D is unresolved. Trimming stripped 3 bases from V and 6 bases from J, with 12 bases between. There are 14 residues in the CDR3. Germline V gene lookup returns CDR1 SGDLS and CDR2 YYNGEE. Here the CDR3 reads CASSARAGDEKLFF. CDR3 in DNA: TGTGCCAGCAGCGCCCGGGCCGGGGATGAAAAACTGTTTTTT.

The chain joins TRBV19 to TRBJ1-2; maybe TRBD1 (5 bases). There are 14 residues in the CDR3. The germline CDR1 and CDR2 sequences are LNHDA and SQIVND (reference sequence). Between the trimmed V and J ends, which lost 5 bases and 2 bases, there was a span of 12 bases. The DNA of the CDR3 is TGTGCCAGTAGTCTCACAGCAGGGAACTATGGCTACACCTTC. Translated, it gives CASSLTAGNYGYTF.

V gene TRBV11-2 combines with J gene TRBJ2-1; either TRBD1 or TRBD2 may supply D (5 bases each). The V and J ends lost 5 bases and 1 base respectively, with 18 bases between them. CDR1 is SGHAT, CDR2 FQNNGV, per germline. The CDR3 is 17 amino acids. This chain's CDR3 is CASSLTPGPRSYNEQFF. The CDR3 DNA reads as TGTGCCAGCAGCCTGACCCCGGGACCAAGGTCCTACAATGAGCAGTTCTTC.

This clone was detected once. The V and J genes are TRBV5-1 and TRBJ1-4, with 8 bases matching TRBD1. This CDR3 contains 17 residues. Trimming cost V 4 bases and J 5 bases; bases outside gene matches: 13. Germline CDR1 and CDR2: SGHRS and YFSETQ. The DNA of the CDR3 is TGCGCCAGCAGCGCTAGACCCGGGACAGGAGGGAATGAAAAACTGTTTTTT. It codes for CASSARPGTGGNEKLFF.

This CDR3 reads CASRAREGADTQYF. In DNA form, the CDR3 reads TGCGCCAGCAGAGCTCGTGAAGGGGCAGATACGCAGTATTTT. The chain links TRBV10-1 to TRBJ2-3; possibly TRBD1 for D (5 bases). Looked up from germline, CDR1 is WNHNN and CDR2 is SYGVQD (reference sequence). There are 14 residues in the CDR3. The germline V and J ends were trimmed by 6 bases and 4 bases, with 14 bases remaining between them.

The CDR3 sequence: CASSRDSLSYEQYF. For the CDR3, the DNA is TGCGCCAGCAGCCGGGACAGCCTCTCCTACGAGCAGTACTTC. The chain is built from TRBV4-1 and TRBJ2-7; 7 bases map to TRBD1. The V segment lost 4 bases and the J segment 0 bases; nucleotides outside the gene matches: 3. The CDR3 contains 14 residues. CDR1 is MGHRA and CDR2 is YSYEKL in the germline V gene.

This sequence joins TRBV18 and TRBJ1-1; 7 nucleotides match TRBD1. The germline V gene encodes CDR1 KGHSH and CDR2 LQKENI. J gave up 3 bases and V 4 bases, and 5 bases lay outside the gene matches. This CDR3 is 14 amino acids long. CDR3 coding DNA: TGTGCCAGCTCACTCTGGGACAGCGACACTGAAGCTTTCTTT. Amino acids: CASSLWDSDTEAFF.

The J gene is TRBJ1-1, the V gene TRBV7-9, with TRBD1 matching over 9 bases. From germline, CDR1 is SEHNR and CDR2 FQNEAQ (reference sequence). V gave up 8 bases and J gave up 4 bases; unmatched junction bases: 8. The CDR3 covers 14 residues. Written as DNA, the CDR3 is TGTGCCAGCGGCCGAGGGACAGGGCGCACTGAAGCTTTCTTT. This gives the protein CASGRGTGRTEAFF.

The chain is built from TRBV4-3 and TRBJ2-1; a possible D gene is TRBD1 (6 bases). CDR3 length: 15 residues. The germline V and J ends were trimmed by 5 bases and 5 bases, with 16 bases remaining between them. Per the germline V gene, CDR1 is LGHNA and CDR2 is YSLEER. The CDR3: CASSNLVGAHNEQFF. The DNA of the CDR3 is TGCGCCAGCAGCAATCTCGTGGGGGCACACAATGAGCAGTTCTTC.